The T cell receptor beta chain under discussion was sequenced for a study of T cell responses to AZD1222 COVID-19 vaccine. Study conclusions and caveats: As reported, nearly half of all spike-specific TCRs target variant regions that are unmutated.

Some clones are missing from TCRdb's copy, which holds only in-frame ones; the method was immunoSEQ multiplex PCR. The sample carries roughly 140,000 clones, over 80% recorded once. About this clone itself: Its antigen is still unknown.

Here the sequenced sample was peripheral blood, taken on day 0 of MenACWY control vaccination. The TCR was taken from an adult in good health.

The CDR3 spells CASSPTGNSGNTIYF. CDR3 nucleotides: TGTGCCAGCAGCCCGACAGGTAACTCTGGAAACACCATATATTTT. V is TRBV27 and J is TRBJ1-3, with D perhaps TRBD1 (6 bases). From germline, CDR1 is MNHEY and CDR2 SMNVEV (reference sequence). Trimming took 6 bases from V and 0 from J, leaving 12 bases between them. This CDR3 has 15 amino acids.